The 10 T cell receptor beta chains below were found in one sample sequenced in a study of T cell repertoires in cytomegalovirus infection. In TCRdb, the reads were re-called with MiXCR into one record per CDR3 protein. The profile shows approximately 170,000 distinct CDR3 sequences, 17% of them singletons. The sequenced sample consisted of CD8+ T cells from PBMCs. These receptor sequences come from a human donor in good health (CMV status not recorded). Some clones in this sample may be carry-over from other donors' samples.

This clonotype was observed a handful of times. The genes are TRBV29-1 and TRBJ1-2, with 7 bases that match TRBD1. CDR1 is SQVTM, CDR2 ANQGSEA, per germline. V was clipped by 6 bases and J by 8 bases; unmatched bases: 12. The CDR3 has 13 amino acids. CDR3 coding DNA: TGCAGCGTCGGGGACAGTAGAGCGTGGGGCTACACCTTC. Translated, it gives CSVGDSRAWGYTF.

The rearrangement links TRBV28 to TRBJ2-7; 13 positions agree with TRBD2. This CDR3 is built from 19 residues. Germline V gene data show CDR1 as MDHEN and CDR2 as SYDVKM. Trimming removed 3 bases from V and 1 base from J; junction bases left unmatched: 12. The CDR3 loop is CASSLTTGLAGSSSYEQYF. CDR3 sequence (DNA): TGTGCCAGCAGTTTGACCACGGGACTAGCGGGGTCCTCATCCTACGAGCAGTACTTC.

A few counts support this clonotype. This chain joins TRBV25-1 and TRBJ1-1; no reliable D call. Trimming took off 5 bases at V and 3 bases at J, with 4 bases between the two ends. Germline V lookup: CDR1 MGHDK, CDR2 SYGVNS. The CDR3 sequence is 11 residues long. In DNA, the CDR3 is TGTGCCAGCAGTATCTACACTGAAGCTTTCTTT. Its translation: CASSIYTEAFF.

This clonotype came up a few times. J is TRBJ2-1 and V is TRBV6-1; a possible D gene is TRBD1 (6 bases). Per the germline V gene, CDR1 is MNHNS and CDR2 is SASEGT. The CDR3 consists of 18 residues. The V and J ends lost 0 bases and 10 bases respectively, with 25 bases between them. The CDR3 here is CASSEAGFKTYREHEQFF. CDR3 DNA: TGTGCCAGCAGTGAAGCGGGATTTAAGACGTACAGGGAGCACGAGCAGTTCTTC.

This clonotype is medium-sized by share. The J gene is TRBJ2-7, the V gene TRBV28; 14 nucleotides match TRBD2. The germline V gene encodes CDR1 MDHEN and CDR2 SYDVKM. CDR3 length: 18 residues. Trimming at V came to 8 bases and at J to 5 bases, leaving 17 bases not matched to a gene. The CDR3 sequence is CASSRFGTSGSKKNEQYF. The CDR3 region has the DNA TGTGCCAGCTCCCGTTTTGGGACTAGCGGGAGTAAGAAGAACGAGCAGTACTTC.

The chain employs TRBV5-1 and TRBJ2-6; D is tentatively TRBD1 or TRBD2 (6 bases each). CDR3 size: 18 residues. Germline CDR1 reads SGHRS; CDR2 reads YFSETQ. V lost 0 bases to trimming and J lost 4 bases, with 17 bases between them. The CDR3 nucleotides read TGCGCCAGCAGCTTGGTCGGCAGGGGAGGACCCGGGGCCAACGTCCTGACTTTC. Encoded protein: CASSLVGRGGPGANVLTF.

The chain couples TRBV19 to TRBJ1-5; D gene ambiguous. Germline V gives CDR1 LNHDA, CDR2 SQIVND (reference sequence). Trimming took off 2 bases at V and 3 bases at J, with 8 bases between the two ends. The CDR3 runs to 14 residues. This CDR3 reads CASSISTANQPQHF. The CDR3 DNA sequence: TGTGCCAGTAGTATATCGACCGCCAATCAGCCCCAGCATTTT.

This clonotype was detected a few times. The CDR3 region is CASSYLQTQYF. DNA for the CDR3: TGTGCCAGCAGTTATTTGCAGACCCAGTACTTC. V and J are TRBV6-5 and TRBJ2-5; no clear D gene. V was clipped by 3 bases and J by 6 bases, with 5 bases between them. Per the germline V gene, CDR1 is MNHEY and CDR2 is SVGAGI. The CDR3 is made up of 11 amino acids.

The rearrangement uses TRBV11-3 and TRBJ2-6; TRBD1 matches 8 bases. Germline V gene lookup returns CDR1 SGHNT and CDR2 YENEEA. The CDR3 has 17 residues. V shed 1 base, J shed 2 bases, and the junction held 4 bases outside the gene matches. CDR3 nucleotide sequence: TGTGCCAGCAGCTTAGGACAGGGGTATACTGGGGCCAACGTCCTGACTTTC. Protein product: CASSLGQGYTGANVLTF.

This chain uses TRBV2 with TRBJ2-2; D unresolved. V was pared by 2 bases and J by 1 base, with 5 bases between. The CDR3 covers 14 residues. Looked up from germline, CDR1 is SNHLY and CDR2 is FYNNEI. The CDR3, as DNA: TGTGCCAGCAGTGAACAGGAGAACACCGGGGAGCTGTTTTTT. It codes for CASSEQENTGELFF.